Below, 12 T cell receptor beta chains from the same sample are listed, as sequenced in a study of blood T cell repertoires in COVID-19 (dated by TCRdb to 2020 to 2021). Libraries were constructed by the immunoSEQ multiplex PCR assay. Drawn from immuneACCESS, this table holds only the in-frame rearrangements with V and J called that TCRdb kept. Clones are partly lost; checked studies trace under half to an unresolved V gene and leave the rest unexplained. The sample table records about 84,000 clones; about four fifths of these occur just once. The ten top clones hold about 42% of the sample. The sequenced sample consisted of peripheral blood. All receptors derive from an elderly man with active or convalescent COVID-19.

This chain links TRBV19 with TRBJ1-1; TRBD1 matches 12 bases. Germline V gene sequence: CDR1 LNHDA, CDR2 SQIVND (reference sequence). V was pared by 6 bases and J by 0 bases, with 11 bases of the junction left unmatched. This CDR3 region has 18 residues. The DNA of the CDR3 is TGTGCCAGTAGAGATCCCACCGGGACAGGGGGCTTGAACACTGAAGCTTTCTTT. Translating it yields CASRDPTGTGGLNTEAFF.

This clone was seen more than once but under ten times. V is TRBV7-2 and J is TRBJ2-5, with TRBD2 matching over 9 bases. The CDR3 length is 16 residues. The V gene end was trimmed by 5 bases and the J gene end by 5 bases; junction bases not matched to a gene: 12. Looked up from germline, CDR1 is SGHTA and CDR2 is FQGNSA. This CDR3 is CASSPYVVAGDETQYF. DNA of the CDR3: TGTGCCAGCAGCCCCTACGTTGTAGCGGGAGATGAGACCCAGTACTTC.

This chain links TRBV18 with TRBJ2-1; 8 nucleotides line up with TRBD1. Per the germline V gene, CDR1 is KGHSH and CDR2 is LQKENI. The CDR3 is made up of 15 amino acids. Unmatched junction bases numbered 11, after V lost 6 bases and J lost 7 bases. CDR3 bases: TGTGCCAGCTCCTCGTCGGGGACAGGTCTTAATGAGCAGTTCTTC. It codes for CASSSSGTGLNEQFF.

The gene calls are TRBV6-5 and TRBJ1-5, with D maybe TRBD1 (5 bases). Per germline, CDR1 MNHEY and CDR2 SVGAGI. The length of the CDR3 is 15 residues. Deletions cut 8 bases from V and 3 bases from J, with 17 bases between. The CDR3 region is CASRGEGGLNQPQHF. The CDR3 nucleotides read TGTGCCAGCCGGGGGGAGGGTGGACTCAATCAGCCCCAGCATTTT.

This CDR3 reads CASSSAGSSANEKLFF. The CDR3 DNA sequence: TGTGCCAGCAGCTCCGCGGGATCGAGCGCTAATGAAAAACTGTTTTTT. This chain joins TRBV11-2 and TRBJ1-4; no clear D gene. V lost 4 bases and J lost 3, with 15 bases in between. CDR3 length: 16 amino acids. CDR1 is SGHAT and CDR2 is FQNNGV in the germline V gene.

The rearrangement links TRBV11-2 to TRBJ2-1, with D unresolved. Trimming removed 2 bases at V and 4 bases at J, with 9 bases between. This CDR3 is built from 14 residues. From germline, CDR1 is SGHAT and CDR2 FQNNGV. DNA for the CDR3: TGTGCCAGCAGCTTAATTAGAAATTACAATGAGCAGTTCTTC. This codes for CASSLIRNYNEQFF.

The V call is TRBV2, the J call TRBJ1-6, with 7 bases lining up with TRBD1. Losses at the gene ends were 6 bases for V and 8 bases for J; bases not matched to a gene: 4. CDR1 and CDR2 from the germline V gene are SNHLY and FYNNEI. The CDR3 extends over 13 amino acids. The CDR3 region is CASRRQGDSPLHF. As DNA, the CDR3 is TGTGCCAGCAGAAGACAGGGCGATTCACCCCTCCACTTT.

The chain recombines TRBV7-9 with TRBJ2-1; the match to TRBD2 covers 8 bases. CDR3 length: 14 residues. After removal of 8 bases from V and 10 bases from J, the junction contained 13 bases not matched to a gene. Germline CDR1 is SEHNR and CDR2 is FQNEAQ (reference sequence). CDR3 protein: CASAKSGGIGEQFF. CDR3 sequence (DNA): TGTGCCAGCGCCAAGTCGGGGGGGATAGGGGAGCAGTTCTTC.

The chain links TRBV4-2 to TRBJ2-3; TRBD2 might be the D (5 bases). V gave up 1 base and J gave up 1 base, with 12 bases separating them. The CDR3 contains 16 residues. Germline CDR1 LGHNA, CDR2 YNFKEQ. CDR3 sequence: CASSQATLGGTDTQYF. The CDR3 DNA follows: TGTGCCAGCAGCCAAGCTACACTAGGCGGCACAGATACGCAGTATTTT.

The rearrangement links TRBV21-1 to TRBJ1-6; no check of the table's D call, TRBD1, against the DNA was made. TRBV21-1 is flagged as a pseudogene. The length of the CDR3 is 19 residues. CDR3 sequence: CASSLIVTGKVAYNSPLHF. The CDR3 region has the DNA TGTGCCAGCAGCCTTATCGTCACAGGCAAGGTAGCCTATAATTCACCCCTCCACTTT.

CDR3 sequence: CASSLIGGTGGPGANVLTF. The CDR3 DNA sequence: TGTGCCAGCAGCTTAATCGGTGGGACAGGGGGCCCTGGGGCCAACGTCCTGACTTTC. The rearrangement joins TRBV7-2 to TRBJ2-6; 12 nucleotides agree with TRBD1. The CDR3 length is 19 residues. Germline V CDR1 and CDR2: SGHTA, FQGNSA. Germline trimming cut 2 bases from V and 2 bases from J; bases unmatched to any gene: 7.

As DNA, the CDR3 is TGTGCCAGCAGGACCAGGGGTGTGTATGATGAAGCTTTCTTT. It codes for CASRTRGVYDEAFF. The chain is built from TRBV5-8 and TRBJ1-1, with D possibly matching TRBD1 (6 bases). This CDR3 contains 14 residues. Per germline, CDR1 SGHTS and CDR2 YDEGEE. Trimming took off 5 bases at V and 7 bases at J, with 18 bases between the two ends.